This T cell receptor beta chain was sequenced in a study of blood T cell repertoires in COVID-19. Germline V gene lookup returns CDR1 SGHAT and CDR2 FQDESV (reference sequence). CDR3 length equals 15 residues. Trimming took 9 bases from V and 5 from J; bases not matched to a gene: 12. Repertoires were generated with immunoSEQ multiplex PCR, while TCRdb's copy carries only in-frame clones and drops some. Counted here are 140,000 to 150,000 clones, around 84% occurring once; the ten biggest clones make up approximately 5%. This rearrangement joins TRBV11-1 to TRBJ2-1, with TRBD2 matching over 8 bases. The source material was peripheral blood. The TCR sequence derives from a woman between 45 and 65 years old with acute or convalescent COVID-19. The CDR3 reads CASTSGGGLHNEQFF. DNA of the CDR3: TGTGCCAGTACCTCTGGCGGGGGGTTACACAATGAGCAGTTCTTC.